This is a list of T cell receptor beta chains from one sample in a study of shared clonotypes between healthy human individuals. The table came from immunoSEQ multiplex PCR; TCRdb's copy has only in-frame clones and leaves some out. The sample has about 1 million clones, around 75% seen once; the top ten hold roughly 1.5%. Sequenced: memory CD4+ T cells sorted from blood. Receptor source: a man between 18 and 29 years old in good health. CDR3s include the opening cysteine and the closing phenylalanine or tryptophan. D genes are given only for firm matches. For some rows the clone size is stated as once, few or many, or as a class when expanded; others skip it.

D gene	clone size	J gene	V gene	CDR3 length	CDR3 protein	CDR3 DNA
.	few	TRBJ1-1	TRBV4-1	15	CASSQGQGMNTEAFF	TGCGCCAGCAGCCAAGGCCAGGGGATGAACACTGAAGCTTTCTTT
TRBD1	.	TRBJ2-5	TRBV2	14	CASSRDRGQETQYF	TGTGCCAGCAGTCGGGACAGGGGTCAAGAGACCCAGTACTTC
.	.	TRBJ2-2	TRBV7-3	16	CASSLSSGSLSGELFF	TGTGCCAGCAGCTTAAGTAGCGGCTCCCTTTCCGGGGAGCTGTTTTTT
.	once	TRBJ2-5	TRBV6-4	15	CASSFTGDSGETQYF	TGTGCCAGCAGTTTTACAGGGGACTCGGGGGAGACCCAGTACTTC
.	.	TRBJ2-5	TRBV5-4	15	CASSLSGAVQETQYF	TGTGCCAGCAGCTTGTCCGGGGCAGTCCAAGAGACCCAGTACTTC
.	once	TRBJ1-5	TRBV10-3	13	CAISDRYNQPQHF	TGTGCCATCAGTGACAGGTACAATCAGCCCCAGCATTTT
.	.	TRBJ2-1	TRBV6-5	15	CASSRSSRSYNEQFF	TGTGCCAGCAGCCGCAGCAGCCGCTCCTACAATGAGCAGTTCTTC
.	.	TRBJ2-7	TRBV2	14	CASSRDWISYEQYF	TGTGCCAGCAGCCGGGACTGGATTTCCTACGAGCAGTACTTC
TRBD2	.	TRBJ2-7	TRBV9	15	CASSPHGGTGYEQYF	TGTGCCAGCAGCCCGCACGGGGGGACTGGCTACGAGCAGTACTTC
.	.	TRBJ2-6	TRBV13	14	CASSSRSGANVLTF	TGTGCCAGCAGCTCCCGCTCTGGGGCCAACGTCCTGACTTTC
TRBD2	few	TRBJ2-1	TRBV18	14	CASSPAGGPNEQFF	TGTGCCAGCTCACCAGCGGGGGGCCCCAATGAGCAGTTCTTC
TRBD2	.	TRBJ2-3	TRBV5-6	17	CASSQSVAGGLTDTQYF	TGTGCCAGCAGCCAGAGCGTAGCGGGGGGGCTGACAGATACGCAGTATTTT
TRBD2	.	TRBJ2-5	TRBV7-2	16	CASSLGRTSGQETQYF	TGTGCCAGCAGCTTAGGGCGGACTAGCGGGCAAGAGACCCAGTACTTC
TRBD1	.	TRBJ1-2	TRBV2	14	CASTQPDRPLSYTF	TGTGCCAGCACTCAACCGGACAGGCCTTTGAGCTACACCTTC
.	.	TRBJ2-1	TRBV6-5	14	CASTRQVGDAEQFF	TGTGCCAGCACCAGACAAGTAGGCGACGCTGAGCAGTTCTTC
.	.	TRBJ2-1	TRBV27	16	CASSLVGGGSYNEQFF	TGTGCCAGCAGTTTGGTCGGAGGGGGGTCCTACAATGAGCAGTTCTTC
.	.	TRBJ2-7	TRBV6-1	17	CASSDTSGRADSYEQYF	TGTGCCAGCAGTGACACATCCGGTCGGGCGGATTCCTACGAGCAGTACTTC
TRBD1	.	TRBJ1-4	TRBV4-1	15	CASSRGDRAGEKLFF	TGCGCCAGCAGCCGGGGGGACAGGGCCGGTGAAAAACTGTTTTTT
.	.	TRBJ2-3	TRBV7-9	12	CASSYSTDTQYF	TGTGCCAGCAGCTACAGCACAGATACGCAGTATTTT
.	few	TRBJ1-4	TRBV30	12	CAADGDNEKLFF	TGTGCCGCCGACGGCGATAATGAAAAACTGTTTTTT
TRBD2	.	TRBJ2-2	TRBV9	16	CASRPGLAGVTGELFF	TGTGCCAGCAGACCGGGACTAGCGGGAGTCACCGGGGAGCTGTTTTTT
.	.	TRBJ2-3	TRBV30	15	CAWSPEGTVQNTQYF	TGTGCCTGGAGCCCGGAGGGGACAGTGCAAAATACGCAGTATTTT
.	.	TRBJ2-7	TRBV5-4	13	CASGRTGNYEQYF	TGTGCCAGCGGGAGGACGGGGAATTACGAGCAGTACTTC
.	.	TRBJ1-4	TRBV14	15	CASSTRTATNEKLFF	TGTGCCAGCAGCACTCGGACAGCAACTAATGAAAAACTGTTTTTT
TRBD1	.	TRBJ1-1	TRBV19	15	CASSMDRGPGTEAFF	TGTGCCAGTAGTATGGACAGGGGGCCGGGCACTGAAGCTTTCTTT